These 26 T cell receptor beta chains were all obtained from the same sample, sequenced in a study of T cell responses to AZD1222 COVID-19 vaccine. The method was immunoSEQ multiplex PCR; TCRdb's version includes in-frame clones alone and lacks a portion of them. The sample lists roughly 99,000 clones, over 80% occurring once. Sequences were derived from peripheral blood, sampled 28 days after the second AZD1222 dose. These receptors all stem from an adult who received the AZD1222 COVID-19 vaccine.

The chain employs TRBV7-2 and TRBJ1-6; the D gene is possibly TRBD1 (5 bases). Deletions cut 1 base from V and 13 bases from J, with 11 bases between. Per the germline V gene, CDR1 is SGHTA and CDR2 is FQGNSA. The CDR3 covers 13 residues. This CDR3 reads CASSLVDKEPLHF. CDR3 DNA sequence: TGTGCCAGCAGCTTAGTGGACAAGGAGCCCCTCCACTTT.

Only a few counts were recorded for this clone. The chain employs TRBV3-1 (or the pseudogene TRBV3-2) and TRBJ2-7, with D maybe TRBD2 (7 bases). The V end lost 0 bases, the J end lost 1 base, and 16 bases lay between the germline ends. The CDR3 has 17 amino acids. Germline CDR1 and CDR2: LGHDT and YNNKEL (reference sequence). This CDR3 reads CASSQDGGGAYSYEQYF. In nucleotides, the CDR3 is TGTGCCAGCAGCCAAGATGGAGGGGGGGCCTATTCCTACGAGCAGTACTTC.

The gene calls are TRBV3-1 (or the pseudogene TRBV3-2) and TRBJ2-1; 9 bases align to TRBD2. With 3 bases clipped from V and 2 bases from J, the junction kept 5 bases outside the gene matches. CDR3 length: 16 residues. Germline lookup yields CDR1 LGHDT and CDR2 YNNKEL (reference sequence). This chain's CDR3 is CASSQLAGDTYNEQFF. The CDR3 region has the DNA TGTGCCAGCAGCCAGTTAGCGGGGGACACCTACAATGAGCAGTTCTTC.

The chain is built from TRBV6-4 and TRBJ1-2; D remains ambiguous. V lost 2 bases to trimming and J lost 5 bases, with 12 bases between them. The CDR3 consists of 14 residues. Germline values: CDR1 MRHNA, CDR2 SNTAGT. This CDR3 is CASSDVFKAYGYTF. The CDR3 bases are TGTGCCAGCAGTGACGTTTTTAAGGCATATGGCTACACCTTC.

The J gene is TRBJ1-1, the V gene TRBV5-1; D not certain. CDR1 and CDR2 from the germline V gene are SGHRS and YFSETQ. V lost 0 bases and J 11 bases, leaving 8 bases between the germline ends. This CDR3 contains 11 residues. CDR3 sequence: CASSLAGNAFF. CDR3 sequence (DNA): TGCGCCAGCAGCTTGGCCGGTAATGCTTTCTTT.

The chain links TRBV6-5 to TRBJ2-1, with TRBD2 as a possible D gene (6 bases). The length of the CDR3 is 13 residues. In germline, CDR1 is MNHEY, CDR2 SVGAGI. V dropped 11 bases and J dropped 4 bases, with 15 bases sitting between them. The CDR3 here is CAPIGTGYNEQFF. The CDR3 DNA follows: TGTGCCCCTATTGGGACTGGGTACAATGAGCAGTTCTTC.

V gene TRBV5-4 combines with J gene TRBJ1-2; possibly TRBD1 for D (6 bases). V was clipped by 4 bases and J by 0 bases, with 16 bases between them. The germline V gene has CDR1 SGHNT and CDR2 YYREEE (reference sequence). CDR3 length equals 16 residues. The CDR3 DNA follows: TGTGCCAGCAGCCGAGGGCAGGGGAACTCTAACTATGGCTACACCTTC. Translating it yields CASSRGQGNSNYGYTF.

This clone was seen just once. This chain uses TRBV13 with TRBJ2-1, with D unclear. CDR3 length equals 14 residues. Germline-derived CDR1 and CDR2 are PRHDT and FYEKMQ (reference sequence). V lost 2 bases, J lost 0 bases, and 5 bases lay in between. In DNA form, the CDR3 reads TGTGCCAGCAGCTTAAGGAACTCCTACAATGAGCAGTTCTTC. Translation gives CASSLRNSYNEQFF.

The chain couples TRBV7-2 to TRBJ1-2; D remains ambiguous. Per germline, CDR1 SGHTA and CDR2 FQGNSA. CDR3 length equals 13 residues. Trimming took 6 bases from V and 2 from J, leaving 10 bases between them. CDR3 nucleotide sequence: TGTGCCAGCAGTTTTGAAGGGAACTATGGCTACACCTTC. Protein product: CASSFEGNYGYTF.

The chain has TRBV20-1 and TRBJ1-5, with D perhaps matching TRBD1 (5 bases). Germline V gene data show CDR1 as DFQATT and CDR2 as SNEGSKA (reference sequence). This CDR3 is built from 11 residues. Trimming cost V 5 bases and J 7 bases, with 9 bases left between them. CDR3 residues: CSALQGQPQHF. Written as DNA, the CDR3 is TGCAGTGCTTTGCAGGGACAGCCCCAGCATTTT.

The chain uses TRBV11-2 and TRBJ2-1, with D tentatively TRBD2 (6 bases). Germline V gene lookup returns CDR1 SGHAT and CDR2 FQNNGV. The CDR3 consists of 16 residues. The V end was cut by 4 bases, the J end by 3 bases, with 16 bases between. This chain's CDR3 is CASSSSHGRLYNEQFF. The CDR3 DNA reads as TGTGCCAGCAGCTCATCTCATGGGAGGCTCTACAATGAGCAGTTCTTC.

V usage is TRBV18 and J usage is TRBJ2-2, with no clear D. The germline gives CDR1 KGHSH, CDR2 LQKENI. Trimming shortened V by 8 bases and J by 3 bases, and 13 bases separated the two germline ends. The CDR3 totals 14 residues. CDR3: CASPPNTDTGELFF. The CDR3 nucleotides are TGTGCCAGCCCGCCGAACACTGACACCGGGGAGCTGTTTTTT.

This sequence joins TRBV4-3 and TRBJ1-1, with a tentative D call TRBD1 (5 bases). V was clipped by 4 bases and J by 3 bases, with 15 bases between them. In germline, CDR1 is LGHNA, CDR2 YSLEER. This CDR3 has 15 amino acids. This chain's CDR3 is CASSLIVRADTEAFF. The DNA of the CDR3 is TGCGCCAGCAGCCTTATAGTCAGGGCGGACACTGAAGCTTTCTTT.

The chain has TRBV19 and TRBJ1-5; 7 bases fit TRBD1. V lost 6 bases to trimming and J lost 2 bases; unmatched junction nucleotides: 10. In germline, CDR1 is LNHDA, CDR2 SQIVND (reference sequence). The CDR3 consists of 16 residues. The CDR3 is CASRSTGNLGNQPQHF. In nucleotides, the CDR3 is TGTGCCAGTAGATCGACAGGGAATTTGGGCAATCAGCCCCAGCATTTT.

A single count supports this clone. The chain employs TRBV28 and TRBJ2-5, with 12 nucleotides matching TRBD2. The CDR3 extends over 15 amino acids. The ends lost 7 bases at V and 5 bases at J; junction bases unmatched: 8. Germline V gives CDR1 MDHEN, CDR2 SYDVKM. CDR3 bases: TGTGCCAGCATGAAAGCTAGCGGGGGGGCGGAGACCCAGTACTTC. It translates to CASMKASGGAETQYF.

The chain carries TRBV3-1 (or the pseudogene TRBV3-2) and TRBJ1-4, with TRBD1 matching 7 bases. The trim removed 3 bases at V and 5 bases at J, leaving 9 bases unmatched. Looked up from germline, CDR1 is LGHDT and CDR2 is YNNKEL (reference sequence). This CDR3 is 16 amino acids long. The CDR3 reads CASSHEVGRGNEKLFF. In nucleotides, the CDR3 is TGTGCCAGCAGCCATGAAGTCGGCAGGGGGAATGAAAAACTGTTTTTT.

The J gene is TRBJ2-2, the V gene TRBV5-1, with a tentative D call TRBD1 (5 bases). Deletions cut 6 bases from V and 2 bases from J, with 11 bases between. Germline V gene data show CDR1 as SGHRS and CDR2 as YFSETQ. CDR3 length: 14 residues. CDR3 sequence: CASKLGPNTGELFF. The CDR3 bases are TGCGCCAGCAAGTTGGGGCCTAACACCGGGGAGCTGTTTTTT.

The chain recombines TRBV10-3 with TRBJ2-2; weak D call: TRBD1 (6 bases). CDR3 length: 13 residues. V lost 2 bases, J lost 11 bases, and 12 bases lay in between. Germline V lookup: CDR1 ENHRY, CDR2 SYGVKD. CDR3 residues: CAISENSGVELFF. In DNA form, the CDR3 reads TGTGCCATCAGTGAGAACTCAGGGGTCGAGCTGTTTTTT.

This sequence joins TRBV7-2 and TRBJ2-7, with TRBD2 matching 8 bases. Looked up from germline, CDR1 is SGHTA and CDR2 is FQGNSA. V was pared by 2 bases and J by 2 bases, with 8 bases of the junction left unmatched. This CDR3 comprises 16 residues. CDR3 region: CASSLTGQRGTYEQYF. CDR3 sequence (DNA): TGTGCCAGCAGCTTAACGGGTCAGCGGGGGACCTACGAGCAGTACTTC.

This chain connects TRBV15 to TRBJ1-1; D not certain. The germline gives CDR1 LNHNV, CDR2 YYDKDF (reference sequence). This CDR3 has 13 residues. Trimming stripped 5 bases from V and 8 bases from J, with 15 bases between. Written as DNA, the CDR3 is TGTGCCACCAGCGGCTCTCGGGGTGGGGAAGCTTTCTTT. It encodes CATSGSRGGEAFF. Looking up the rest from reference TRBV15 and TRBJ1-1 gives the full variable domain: DAMVIQNPRYQVTQFGKPVTLSCSQTLNHNVMYWYQQKSSQAPKLLFHYYDKDFNNEADTPDNFQSRRPNTSFCFLDIRSPGLGDTAMYLCATSGSRGGEAFFGQGTRLTVV.

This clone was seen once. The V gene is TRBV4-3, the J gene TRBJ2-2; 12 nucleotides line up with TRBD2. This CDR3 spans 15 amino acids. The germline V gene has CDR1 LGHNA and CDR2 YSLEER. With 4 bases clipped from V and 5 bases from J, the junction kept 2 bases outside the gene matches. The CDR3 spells CASSRGTSGTGELFF. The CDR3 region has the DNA TGCGCCAGCAGCCGCGGGACTAGCGGGACCGGGGAGCTGTTTTTT.

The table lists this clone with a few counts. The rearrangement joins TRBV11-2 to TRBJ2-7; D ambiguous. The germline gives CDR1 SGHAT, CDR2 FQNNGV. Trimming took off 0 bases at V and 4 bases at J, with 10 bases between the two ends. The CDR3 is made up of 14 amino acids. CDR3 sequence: CASSLDLWVYEQYF. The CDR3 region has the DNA TGTGCCAGCAGCTTAGATCTTTGGGTATACGAGCAGTACTTC. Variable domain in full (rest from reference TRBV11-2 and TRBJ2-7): EAGVAQSPRYKIIEKRQSVAFWCNPISGHATLYWYQQILGQGPKLLIQFQNNGVVDDSQLPKDRFSAERLKGVDSTLKIQPAKLEDSAVYLCASSLDLWVYEQYFGPGTRLTVT.

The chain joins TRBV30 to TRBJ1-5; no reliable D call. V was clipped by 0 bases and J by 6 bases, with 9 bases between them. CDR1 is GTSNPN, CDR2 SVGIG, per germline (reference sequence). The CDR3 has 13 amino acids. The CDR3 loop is CAWSVGNGQPQHF. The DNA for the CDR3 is TGTGCCTGGAGTGTAGGGAACGGTCAGCCCCAGCATTTT.

The CDR3 spells CASSITESGAYEQYF. The CDR3 DNA sequence: TGTGCCAGTAGTATAACCGAATCAGGGGCCTACGAGCAGTACTTC. This chain joins TRBV19 and TRBJ2-7; tentative D call: TRBD1 (6 bases). The V gene lost 2 bases and the J gene lost 2 bases, with 13 bases spanning the gap. The CDR3 has 15 residues. The germline CDR1 and CDR2 sequences are LNHDA and SQIVND (reference sequence).

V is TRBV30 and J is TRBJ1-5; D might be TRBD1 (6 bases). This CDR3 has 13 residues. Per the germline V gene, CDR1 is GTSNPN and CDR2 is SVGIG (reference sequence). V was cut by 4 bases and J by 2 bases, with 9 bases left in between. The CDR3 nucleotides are TGTGCCTGGAACAGGGAGGGCAATCAGCCCCAGCATTTT. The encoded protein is CAWNREGNQPQHF.

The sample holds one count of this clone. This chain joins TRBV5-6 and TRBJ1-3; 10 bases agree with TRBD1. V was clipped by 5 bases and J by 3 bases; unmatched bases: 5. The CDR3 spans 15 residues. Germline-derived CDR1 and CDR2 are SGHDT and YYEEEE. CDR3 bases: TGTGCCAGCAGAACGACAGGGGGCGGTGGAAACACCATATATTTT. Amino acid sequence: CASRTTGGGGNTIYF.